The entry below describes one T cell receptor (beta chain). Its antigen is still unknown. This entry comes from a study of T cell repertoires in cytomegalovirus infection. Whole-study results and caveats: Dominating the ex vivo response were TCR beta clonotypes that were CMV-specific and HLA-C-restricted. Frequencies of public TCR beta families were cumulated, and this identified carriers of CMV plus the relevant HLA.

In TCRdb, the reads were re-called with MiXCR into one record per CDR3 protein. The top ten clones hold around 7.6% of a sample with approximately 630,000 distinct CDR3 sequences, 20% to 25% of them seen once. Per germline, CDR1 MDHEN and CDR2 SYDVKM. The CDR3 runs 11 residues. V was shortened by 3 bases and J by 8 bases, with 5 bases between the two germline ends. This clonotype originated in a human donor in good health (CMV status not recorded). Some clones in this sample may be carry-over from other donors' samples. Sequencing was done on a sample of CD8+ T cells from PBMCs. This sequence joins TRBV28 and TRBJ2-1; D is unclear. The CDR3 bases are TGTGCCAGCAGTTTTGCAGATGAGCAGTTCTTC. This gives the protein CASSFADEQFF.